Included here is one T cell receptor beta chain sequence, with context. Recruited during active infection, patients (from Seattle) were subsequently followed longitudinally. The data originate from a study of blood T cell repertoires in COVID-19. The wider study: The analysed material was cDNA or gDNA that came from T cells, B-cell-depleted T cells, or PBMCs.

The length of the CDR3 is 15 residues. Germline CDR1 reads KGHSH; CDR2 reads LQKENI. V lost 3 bases and J lost 3; bases outside the gene matches: 3. Per the authors' pipeline: Reference gene primer amplification gave nucleated cell count estimates. Method: immunoSEQ multiplex PCR; TCRdb's copy keeps in-frame clones and lacks some. V and J calls and clone size are as listed in that table; D and trimming were resolved from the DNA. Of 250,000 to 300,000 clones listed, 90% are singletons. The origin of this receptor is a woman aged 60-75 years with COVID-19, enrolled during active disease. The rearrangement uses TRBV18 and TRBJ1-4; 8 bases are a match to TRBD1. The sample consisted of peripheral blood. This CDR3 is CASSPWTGPNEKLFF. The CDR3 nucleotides read TGTGCCAGCTCACCCTGGACAGGGCCTAATGAAAAACTGTTTTTT.